One and the same sample provided the 5 T cell receptor beta chains below, sequenced in a study of T cells after yellow fever vaccination (dated by TCRdb to the late 2010s). The sample's treatment or condition, from its label and the paper: live attenuated yellow fever vaccine strain. To prepare the library, 5' RACE was applied. Sequencing instrument: Illumina HiSeq 2500. TCRdb reran the public reads through fastp at Q25 and MiXCR, keeping productive beta chains. Each record represents a unique CDR3 protein, reported with the most common genes and DNA among its rows. The sample profile shows about 580,000 distinct CDR3 sequences; roughly a sixth of them were found once. Together, the top ten hold about 18% of the sample. Specimen: PBMCs, collected 5 to 6 days after the first yellow fever vaccination. Receptors were obtained from a man between 18 and 29 years old who received the YFV17D yellow fever vaccine.

The J gene is TRBJ2-2, the V gene TRBV3-1; 9 positions agree with TRBD2. The J segment lost 6 bases and the V segment lost 6 bases, leaving 11 bases of the junction unmatched. The CDR3 contains 16 residues. Germline V gene sequence: CDR1 LGHDT, CDR2 YNNKEL (reference sequence). The CDR3 is CASSPRGSGGAGELFF. CDR3 nucleotide sequence: TGTGCCAGCAGTCCAAGGGGTAGCGGGGGTGCCGGGGAGCTGTTTTTT.

This clonotype was observed a few times. The rearrangement links TRBV20-1 to TRBJ2-1; 9 nucleotides agree with TRBD1. This CDR3 is 14 amino acids long. CDR1 and CDR2 (germline): DFQATT, SNEGSKA (reference sequence). The V gene end was trimmed by 0 bases and the J gene end by 9 bases; junction bases not matched to a gene: 6. Here the CDR3 reads CSAREGTGYGEQFF. CDR3 in DNA: TGCAGTGCTAGAGAGGGGACAGGGTACGGTGAGCAGTTCTTC.

This clonotype was recorded a few times. J is TRBJ1-4 and V is TRBV29-1; D unresolved. Germline loops: CDR1 SQVTM, CDR2 ANQGSEA. Trimming took 3 bases from V and 6 from J, leaving 2 bases between them. The CDR3 covers 10 residues. CDR3 coding DNA: TGCAGCGTTGATGATGAAAAACTGTTTTTT. Residues: CSVDDEKLFF.

This clonotype came up a few times. The V and J genes are TRBV3-1 and TRBJ2-3; no definite D call. This CDR3 is 16 amino acids long. The germline CDR1 and CDR2 sequences are LGHDT and YNNKEL (reference sequence). V was shortened by 0 bases and J by 0 bases, with 10 bases between the two germline ends. The CDR3 loop is CASSQDAPESTDTQYF. In DNA, the CDR3 is TGTGCCAGCAGCCAAGATGCGCCGGAGAGCACAGATACGCAGTATTTT.

This clonotype was seen a handful of times. The rearrangement joins TRBV27 to TRBJ1-1, with 7 bases fitting TRBD1. Germline CDR1 MNHEY, CDR2 SMNVEV (reference sequence). The CDR3 spans 13 residues. Unmatched junction bases numbered 11, after V lost 8 bases and J lost 8 bases. The CDR3 here is CASSDRAPEEAFF. The CDR3 DNA sequence: TGTGCCAGCTCCGACAGGGCACCTGAGGAAGCTTTCTTT.